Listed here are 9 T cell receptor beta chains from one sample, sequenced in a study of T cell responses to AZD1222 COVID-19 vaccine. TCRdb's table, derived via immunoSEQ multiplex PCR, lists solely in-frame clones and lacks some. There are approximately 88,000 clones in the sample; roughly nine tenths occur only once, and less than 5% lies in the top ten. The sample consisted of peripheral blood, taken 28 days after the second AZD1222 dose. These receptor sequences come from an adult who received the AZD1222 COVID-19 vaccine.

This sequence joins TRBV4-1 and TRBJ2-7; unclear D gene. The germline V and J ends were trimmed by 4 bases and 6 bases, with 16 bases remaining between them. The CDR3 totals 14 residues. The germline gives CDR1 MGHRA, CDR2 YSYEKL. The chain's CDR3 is CASSLTGSQSEQYF. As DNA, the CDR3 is TGCGCCAGCAGCCTAACCGGGTCCCAATCCGAGCAGTACTTC.

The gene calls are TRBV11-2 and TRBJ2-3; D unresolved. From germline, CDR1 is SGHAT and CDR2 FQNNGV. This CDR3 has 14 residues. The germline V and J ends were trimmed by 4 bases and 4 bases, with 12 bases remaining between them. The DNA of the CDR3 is TGTGCCAGCAGCTCCCGGCCTCTCCCAGATACGCAGTATTTT. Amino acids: CASSSRPLPDTQYF.

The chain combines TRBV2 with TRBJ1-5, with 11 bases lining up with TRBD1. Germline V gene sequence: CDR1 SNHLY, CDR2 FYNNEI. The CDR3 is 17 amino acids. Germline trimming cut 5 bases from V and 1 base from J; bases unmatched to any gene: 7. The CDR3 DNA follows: TGTGCCAGCAGTACCCGGACAGGGGGCAGAAGCAATCAGCCCCAGCATTTT. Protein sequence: CASSTRTGGRSNQPQHF.

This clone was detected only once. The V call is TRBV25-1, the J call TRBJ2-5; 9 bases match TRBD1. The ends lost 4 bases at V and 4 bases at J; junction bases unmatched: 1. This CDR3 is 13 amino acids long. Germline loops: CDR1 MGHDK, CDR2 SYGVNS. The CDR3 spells CASSVQGAETQYF. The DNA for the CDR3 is TGTGCCAGCAGTGTACAGGGGGCAGAGACCCAGTACTTC.

CDR3 DNA: TGTGCCAGCAGTTACTCAGGGTTTAGCAATCAGCCCCAGCATTTT. Amino acids: CASSYSGFSNQPQHF. V usage is TRBV6-5 and J usage is TRBJ1-5, with D uncertain. V dropped 0 bases and J dropped 0 bases, with 6 bases sitting between them. The CDR3 is made up of 15 amino acids. The germline V gene has CDR1 MNHEY and CDR2 SVGAGI.

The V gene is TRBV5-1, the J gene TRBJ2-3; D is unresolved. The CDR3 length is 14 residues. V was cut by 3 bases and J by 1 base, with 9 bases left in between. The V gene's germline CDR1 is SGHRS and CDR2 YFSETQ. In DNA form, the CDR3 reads TGCGCCAGCAGCTCGCGACCCGGCACAGATACGCAGTATTTT. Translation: CASSSRPGTDTQYF.

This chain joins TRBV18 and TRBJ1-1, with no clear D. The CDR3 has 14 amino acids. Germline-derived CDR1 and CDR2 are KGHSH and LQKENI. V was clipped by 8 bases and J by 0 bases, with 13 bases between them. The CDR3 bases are TGTGCCAGCGGGAGGACTGAAGTGAACACTGAAGCTTTCTTT. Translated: CASGRTEVNTEAFF.

The CDR3 DNA is TGCAGCGTTGCAGGGGGCATCTATGGCTACACCTTC. Its protein product is CSVAGGIYGYTF. This rearrangement joins TRBV29-1 to TRBJ1-2; 8 positions match TRBD1. The germline CDR1 and CDR2 sequences are SQVTM and ANQGSEA. Unmatched junction bases numbered 2, after V lost 4 bases and J lost 4 bases. The CDR3 length is 12 residues.

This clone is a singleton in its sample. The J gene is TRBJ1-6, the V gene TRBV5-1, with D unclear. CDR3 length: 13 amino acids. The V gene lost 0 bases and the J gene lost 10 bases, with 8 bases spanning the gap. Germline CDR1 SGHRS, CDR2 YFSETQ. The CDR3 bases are TGCGCCAGCAGCTTGGAGGGTAACTCACCCCTCCACTTT. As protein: CASSLEGNSPLHF.